The sequence of this T cell receptor (beta chain) was determined in a study of early T cells in non-severe SARS-CoV-2 infection. The TCR library protocol was used to attach unique molecular identifiers. These identifiers were attached to individual cDNA molecules. TCRdb called the 5' RACE reads again in MiXCR, with one record for every CDR3 protein. The sample lists approximately 70,000 distinct CDR3 sequences; roughly a tenth were seen once. Germline lookup yields CDR1 SGDLS and CDR2 YYNGEE. Trimming took 7 bases from V and 3 from J; bases not matched to a gene: 6. The CDR3 is 13 amino acids. This clonotype was detected only a few times. Its matching antigen is unknown. Regarding the study as a whole: VDJdb-based annotation leaned toward anti-spike CD8 responses and missed private and CD4 specificities.

The gene calls are TRBV9 and TRBJ2-5, with 7 bases identical to TRBD2. The specimen comprised whole blood, sampled at baseline. The clonotype originates from an adult who was a healthcare worker with PCR-confirmed SARS-CoV-2 infection or an uninfected control (not recorded which). The CDR3 protein is CASRSAGEETQYF. For the CDR3, the DNA is TGTGCCAGCCGATCGGCGGGGGAAGAGACCCAGTACTTC.